This T cell receptor beta chain was observed in a study of CD8 T cells in Susac syndrome (dated by TCRdb to between 2018 and 2021). General notes on the study: Whether CD8+ T cell activation and differentiation in Susac syndrome was antigen driven was tested using repertoire sequencing.

Peripheral blood CD8+ and CD4+ T cells from healthy donors, Susac syndrome patients and multiple sclerosis patients were profiled by high-throughput TCR beta sequencing. Treatment-naive patients with stable or active relapsing-remitting disease fulfilling revised McDonald criteria were used as multiple sclerosis controls. Bulk CD8+ and CD4+ T cells were purified by magnetic negative isolation, while CD8+ TEMRA cells were enriched using FACS. Blood was collected in EDTA tubes and processed within 24 hours, with PBMCs isolated through density gradient centrifugation. PBMCs intended for TCR sequencing were cryopreserved in liquid nitrogen and were subsequently thawed in a 37 degrees C water bath. Purity of sorted or isolated CD4+, CD8+ and CD8+ TEMRA cells was at least 90%. Reading from cysteine to phenylalanine, the CDR3 counts 14 amino acids. Only CDR3 DNA is held: 42 bases, read in frame from base 1. The germline V gene supplies CDR1 ENHRY and CDR2 SYGVKD. Deletion took 4 bases off V and 4 bases off J, with a span of 14 bases between the germline ends.

In regard to this clonotype: The clone's antigen remains unknown. No qualities accompany the bases; no much larger clone lies one base away.

Paper-wide results and their limitations: The number of individuals in the TCR sequencing and HLA analysis was recognized as being relatively small.

RNA was extracted using the RNeasy kit, and roughly 0.5 to 1 microgram was reverse transcribed with random hexamers. The immunoSEQ multiplex PCR assay, covering 54 Vbeta and 13 Jbeta segments, was used to amplify TCR beta CDR3 regions. To correct PCR amplification bias, a synthetic template baseline was used for both primer optimization and computational correction. Per the source publication's procedure: Only productive sequences were kept, with reads annotated to V, D and J genes according to IMGT and analyzed in immunoSEQ Analyzer. Clonality was calculated as one minus the Shannon entropy normalized by log2 of the number of productive unique sequences. Public and private clones were assessed among the 100 most prevalent clones of each patient and control. Susac-specific clones were defined as absent from healthy and MS cohorts, over a thousand published viral clones and other ImmuneACCESS disease sequences. TCRdb reran the public reads through fastp at Q25 and MiXCR, keeping productive beta chains. A single entry per CDR3 protein holds the most common genes and DNA from its merged rows. The V and J calls and clone size come from TCRdb's table, not from the authors' own analysis. This sample gives around 120,000 distinct CDR3 sequences in total; 90% to 95% of them show up just once. The biggest ten clones account for 0.093% of the sample.

Recombination linked TRBV10-3 to TRBJ2-7; matching of 7 bases hints at TRBD1 as the D gene. The material sequenced was CD4+ T cells from PBMCs. The clonotype comes from a human donor with multiple sclerosis. The CDR3 in this case is CAISADREVYEQYF. The DNA sequence is TGTGCCATCAGTGCCGACAGGGAGGTGTACGAGCAGTACTTC.